The 20 T cell receptor beta chains given below trace back to one sample, sequenced in a study of PD-1 blockade in classical Hodgkin lymphoma. Every one of the patients relapsed after autologous stem cell transplantation (brentuximab vedotin exposure was variable). Measured with immunoSEQ multiplex PCR; TCRdb has only the in-frame clones, and not every one. The sample comprises some 150,000 clones, 78% of which are singletons, and roughly a tenth rests with the top ten. The sample here was peripheral blood mononuclear cells (PBMCs), taken before the second cycle of nivolumab. These receptors were obtained from a human donor with classical Hodgkin lymphoma.

J is TRBJ2-6 and V is TRBV7-6; D is tentatively TRBD1 or TRBD2 (6 bases each). The germline gives CDR1 SGHVS, CDR2 FNYEAQ. The CDR3 has 16 residues. V lost 5 bases to trimming and J lost 0 bases, with 11 bases between them. The CDR3 loop reads CASSLQGLSGANVLTF. CDR3 DNA: TGTGCCAGCAGCCTACAGGGACTCTCTGGGGCCAACGTCCTGACTTTC.

The CDR3 DNA is TGTGCCGCAGGGGGCAACGAAAAACTGTTTTTT. This sequence encodes CAAGGNEKLFF. The chain is built from TRBV7-9 and TRBJ1-4; 8 nucleotides align to TRBD1. There are 11 residues in the CDR3. The V segment lost 11 bases and the J segment 8 bases; nucleotides outside the gene matches: 4. The germline gives CDR1 SEHNR, CDR2 FQNEAQ (reference sequence).

The chain employs TRBV27 and TRBJ2-2; a possible D gene is TRBD1 (6 bases). The CDR3 loop spans 15 amino acids. V was pared by 2 bases and J by 6 bases, with 13 bases between. The V gene's germline CDR1 is MNHEY and CDR2 SMNVEV (reference sequence). CDR3 sequence: CASSLTWKGAGELFF. The CDR3 nucleotides read TGTGCCAGCAGTTTAACATGGAAGGGGGCCGGGGAGCTGTTTTTT.

This clone has just a few counts. V and J are TRBV5-1 and TRBJ2-3, with 10 positions matching TRBD2. The CDR3 has 15 residues. With 4 bases clipped from V and 5 bases from J, the junction kept 7 bases outside the gene matches. Looked up from germline, CDR1 is SGHRS and CDR2 is YFSETQ. CDR3 sequence reads: CASSLSGGPEDTQYF. The CDR3 nucleotides read TGCGCCAGCAGCCTTAGCGGGGGGCCGGAAGATACGCAGTATTTT.

J is TRBJ1-5 and V is TRBV6-6, with 8 bases lining up with TRBD1. V lost 6 bases to trimming and J lost 4 bases; unmatched junction nucleotides: 8. The CDR3 has 15 amino acids. Germline CDR1 MNHNY, CDR2 SVGAGI (reference sequence). The CDR3 nucleotides are TGTGCCAGCAGGAAGGGGACAGGCGAGAATCAGCCCCAGCATTTT. Protein: CASRKGTGENQPQHF.

V usage is TRBV7-6 and J usage is TRBJ2-1; the D gene could be TRBD1 or TRBD2 (5 bases each). The CDR3 is made up of 17 amino acids. Trimming took 1 base from V and 3 from J, leaving 16 bases between them. The germline CDR1 and CDR2 sequences are SGHVS and FNYEAQ. The CDR3 DNA reads as TGTGCCAGCAGCTTAGGAAGGGGAGAAGCGAGCTACAATGAGCAGTTCTTC. Its protein is CASSLGRGEASYNEQFF.

This clone has a handful of counts. The chain uses TRBV19 and TRBJ1-2; no clear D. Germline V gene sequence: CDR1 LNHDA, CDR2 SQIVND (reference sequence). The CDR3 is 12 residues long. Between the trimmed V and J ends, which lost 0 bases and 3 bases, there was a span of 2 bases. In nucleotides, the CDR3 is TGTGCCAGTAGTATAGACCACTATGGCTACACCTTC. It specifies CASSIDHYGYTF.

This clone was detected ten times or more. The rearrangement uses TRBV2 and TRBJ1-2, with D hard to call. The germline gives CDR1 SNHLY, CDR2 FYNNEI. The CDR3 extends over 13 amino acids. V was shortened by 1 base and J by 4 bases, with 7 bases between the two germline ends. The CDR3 reads CASSEEGGYGYTF. CDR3 bases: TGTGCCAGCAGTGAAGAGGGCGGCTATGGCTACACCTTC.

This clone was counted a few times. The rearrangement links TRBV7-9 to TRBJ2-7; possible D gene TRBD1, 6 bases. The V end lost 4 bases, the J end lost 2 bases, and 12 bases lay between the germline ends. The CDR3 spans 14 residues. Germline CDR1 SEHNR, CDR2 FQNEAQ (reference sequence). The CDR3 bases are TGTGCCAGCAGCTCTGGGACACGGACCTACGAGCAGTACTTC. This gives the protein CASSSGTRTYEQYF.

The chain recombines TRBV19 with TRBJ2-2; 13 nucleotides match TRBD2. V trimming: 4 bases; J trimming: 3 bases; junction bases outside the gene matches: 8. CDR1 is LNHDA, CDR2 SQIVND, per germline (reference sequence). The CDR3 is 18 amino acids. The CDR3 coding sequence is TGTGCCAGTAGTAGTAGACTAGCGGGAGGCCACGACACCGGGGAGCTGTTTTTT. Its translation is CASSSRLAGGHDTGELFF.

The CDR3 sequence is CASSYRQLNTEAFF. Here the CDR3 DNA reads TGTGCCAGCAGTTATCGGCAGTTGAACACTGAAGCTTTCTTT. V usage is TRBV6-5 and J usage is TRBJ1-1; D unresolved. CDR1 is MNHEY and CDR2 is SVGAGI in the germline V gene. The V end lost 3 bases, the J end lost 0 bases, and 8 bases lay between the germline ends. The CDR3 extends over 14 amino acids.

The chain couples TRBV13 to TRBJ2-5; 7 nucleotides align to TRBD1. CDR1 is PRHDT and CDR2 is FYEKMQ in the germline V gene (reference sequence). The CDR3 length is 16 residues. With 2 bases clipped from V and 0 bases from J, the junction kept 6 bases outside the gene matches. The CDR3 region is CASSLRGGAYQETQYF. CDR3 bases: TGTGCCAGCAGCTTAAGAGGGGGCGCGTACCAAGAGACCCAGTACTTC.

J is TRBJ1-2 and V is TRBV30; 9 bases line up with TRBD1. CDR3 length: 17 amino acids. J lost 0 bases, V lost 3 bases, and 11 bases had no gene match. Germline-derived CDR1 and CDR2 are GTSNPN and SVGIG (reference sequence). The chain's CDR3 is CAWRGLTGGPANYGYTF. In nucleotides, the CDR3 is TGTGCCTGGAGGGGTTTAACAGGGGGCCCCGCTAACTATGGCTACACCTTC.

A single count supports this clone. V gene TRBV7-9 combines with J gene TRBJ2-5; weak D call: TRBD1 (6 bases). The CDR3 totals 15 residues. The V end lost 5 bases, the J end lost 2 bases, and 15 bases lay between the germline ends. Germline V gene data show CDR1 as SEHNR and CDR2 as FQNEAQ (reference sequence). The CDR3 DNA reads TGTGCCAGCAGCCAACTGGGACAACCGCAAGAGACCCAGTACTTC. The encoded protein is CASSQLGQPQETQYF. The full variable domain, its missing parts supplied by reference TRBV7-9 and TRBJ2-5, is DTGVSQNPRHKITKRGQNVTFRCDPISEHNRLYWYRQTLGQGPEFLTYFQNEAQLEKSRLLSDRFSAERPKGSFSTLEIQRTEQGDSAMYLCASSQLGQPQETQYFGPGTRLLVL.

The CDR3 bases are TGTGCCAGCAGCCCGGGACAGAGCACAGATACGCAGTATTTT. This codes for CASSPGQSTDTQYF. This chain joins TRBV6-5 and TRBJ2-3, with TRBD1 identical over 7 bases. Germline trimming cut 6 bases from V and 0 bases from J; bases unmatched to any gene: 3. The CDR3 has 14 amino acids. Germline V gene data show CDR1 as MNHEY and CDR2 as SVGAGI.

The CDR3 reads CASRQVYGYTF. The DNA of the CDR3 is TGTGCCAGCAGACAAGTCTATGGCTACACCTTC. This chain joins TRBV2 and TRBJ1-2; D not certain. The CDR3 is made up of 11 amino acids. In germline, CDR1 is SNHLY, CDR2 FYNNEI. Trimming took off 6 bases at V and 4 bases at J, with 6 bases between the two ends.

V and J are TRBV6-5 and TRBJ1-5; 11 bases match TRBD1. With 6 bases clipped from V and 7 bases from J, the junction kept 5 bases outside the gene matches. Germline values: CDR1 MNHEY, CDR2 SVGAGI. This CDR3 is built from 14 residues. This CDR3 reads CASRGTGGLQPQHF. CDR3 DNA: TGTGCCAGCAGGGGGACAGGGGGGTTGCAGCCCCAGCATTTT.

Only one count was recorded for this clone. The gene calls are TRBV5-6 and TRBJ1-2; possibly TRBD1 for D (5 bases). Deletions cut 1 base from V and 6 bases from J, with 13 bases between. The CDR3 is 14 amino acids. The V gene's germline CDR1 is SGHDT and CDR2 YYEEEE. CDR3 loop: CASSLYAGFHGYTF. Here the CDR3 DNA reads TGTGCCAGCAGCTTGTATGCAGGGTTTCATGGCTACACCTTC.

The chain is built from TRBV29-1 and TRBJ1-2, with a tentative D call TRBD1 (6 bases). Deletions cut 6 bases from V and 4 bases from J, with 21 bases between. Germline V gene lookup returns CDR1 SQVTM and CDR2 ANQGSEA. The CDR3 covers 15 residues. The CDR3: CSVDHTGMYTYGYTF. The CDR3 region has the DNA TGCAGCGTCGATCACACAGGGATGTATACCTATGGCTACACCTTC.

The chain combines TRBV19 with TRBJ2-3; D is tentatively TRBD1 or TRBD2 (5 bases each). The CDR3 extends over 14 amino acids. CDR1 and CDR2 from the germline V gene are LNHDA and SQIVND (reference sequence). V was pared by 7 bases and J by 1 base, with 12 bases between. The CDR3 region has the DNA TGTGCCAGTAAAGAGGGGCCCGGCACAGATACGCAGTATTTT. Its translation: CASKEGPGTDTQYF.